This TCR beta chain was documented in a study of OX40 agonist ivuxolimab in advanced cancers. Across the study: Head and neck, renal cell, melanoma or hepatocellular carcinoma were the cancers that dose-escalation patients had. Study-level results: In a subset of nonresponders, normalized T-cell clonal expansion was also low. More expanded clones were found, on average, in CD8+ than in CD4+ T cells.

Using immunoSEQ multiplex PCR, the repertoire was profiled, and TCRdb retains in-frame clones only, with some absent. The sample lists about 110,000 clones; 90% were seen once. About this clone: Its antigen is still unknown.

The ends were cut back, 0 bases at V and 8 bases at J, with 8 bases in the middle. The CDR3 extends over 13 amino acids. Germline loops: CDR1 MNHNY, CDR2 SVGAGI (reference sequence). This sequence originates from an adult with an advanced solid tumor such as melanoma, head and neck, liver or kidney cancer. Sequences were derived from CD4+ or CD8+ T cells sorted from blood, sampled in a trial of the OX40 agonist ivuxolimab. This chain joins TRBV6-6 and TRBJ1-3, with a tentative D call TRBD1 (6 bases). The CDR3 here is CASSYSEGDTIYF. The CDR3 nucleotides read TGTGCCAGCAGTTACTCCGAGGGGGACACCATATATTTT.